Given below is one T cell receptor beta chain in context. Its specificity is not known. TCRdb's table, derived via immunoSEQ multiplex PCR, lists solely in-frame clones and lacks some. The sample contains 25,000 to 35,000 clones, 75% to 85% of which appear only once. The sample belongs to a study of early stage breast cancer tumors. Findings and caveats of the study: Compared with adjacent normal breast, tumors showed about 2.4-fold denser, more clonal T cells.

V was pared by 5 bases and J by 2 bases, with 13 bases between. The CDR3 runs to 15 residues. CDR1 SGHTA and CDR2 FQGNSA come from the germline V gene. The clonotype originates from a person between 55 and 70 years old with breast cancer. The chain combines TRBV7-2 with TRBJ1-3, with a tentative D call TRBD1 (5 bases). The specimen sequenced was blood. The CDR3 sequence is CASSLNWGAGNTIYF. CDR3 sequence (DNA): TGTGCCAGCAGCCTCAATTGGGGGGCTGGAAACACCATATATTTT.